This T cell receptor beta chain was captured by sequencing in a study of blood T cell repertoires in COVID-19. The overall study: COVID-19 samples collected from the United States, Italy and Spain covered acute and convalescent phases. Sources were T cells, B-cell-depleted T cells, or PBMCs; the material itself was cDNA or gDNA.

Authors' data handling: Amplification of reference gene primers provided the estimated nucleated cell counts. Sequenced by immunoSEQ multiplex PCR; TCRdb stores in-frame clones only, minus some. The V and J calls and the clone size are those of that table, but D and trimming were determined from the DNA. The table has 40,000 to 50,000 clones, approximately 91% seen once. There are 13 residues in the CDR3. Germline CDR1 is LNHDA and CDR2 is SQIVND (reference sequence). Losses at the gene ends were 9 bases for V and 2 bases for J; bases not matched to a gene: 3. Sequences were obtained from peripheral blood. This TCR was sampled from a human donor in a cohort sampled during active COVID-19. This chain uses TRBV19 with TRBJ1-3; TRBD1 aligns across 8 bases. The CDR3 loop is CASAGGTGNTIYF. CDR3 DNA: TGTGCCAGCGCAGGGGGCACTGGAAACACCATATATTTT.